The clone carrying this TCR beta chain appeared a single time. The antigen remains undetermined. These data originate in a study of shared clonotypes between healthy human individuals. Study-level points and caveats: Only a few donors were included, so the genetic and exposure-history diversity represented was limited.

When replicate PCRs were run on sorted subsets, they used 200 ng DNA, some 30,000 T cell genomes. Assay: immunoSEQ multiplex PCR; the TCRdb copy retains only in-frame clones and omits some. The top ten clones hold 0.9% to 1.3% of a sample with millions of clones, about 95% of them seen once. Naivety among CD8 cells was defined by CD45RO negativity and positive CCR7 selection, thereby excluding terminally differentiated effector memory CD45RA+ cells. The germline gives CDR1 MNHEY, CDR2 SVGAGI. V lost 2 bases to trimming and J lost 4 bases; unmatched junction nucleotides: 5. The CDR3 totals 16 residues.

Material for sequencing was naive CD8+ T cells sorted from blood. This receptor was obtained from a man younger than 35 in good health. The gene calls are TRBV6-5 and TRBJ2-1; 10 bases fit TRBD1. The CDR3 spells CASSYGTGEPYNEQFF. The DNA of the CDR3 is TGTGCCAGCAGTTACGGGACAGGGGAACCATACAATGAGCAGTTCTTC.